This passage covers 20 T cell receptor beta chains from one sample sequenced in a study of blood T cell repertoires in COVID-19. Produced via immunoSEQ multiplex PCR; TCRdb's table is partial and in-frame only. In the table there are under 250,000 clones, 86% of which are singletons. The sample consisted of peripheral blood. These receptors were obtained from an elderly woman with COVID-19, enrolled during active disease.

V usage is TRBV3-1 (or the pseudogene TRBV3-2) and J usage is TRBJ2-2, with 9 bases aligning to TRBD2. CDR3 length equals 14 residues. Trimming took 8 bases from V and 7 from J; bases not matched to a gene: 8. Looked up from germline, CDR1 is LGHDT and CDR2 is YNNKEL (reference sequence). CDR3 protein: CASRRGGAGGELFF. The CDR3 DNA reads TGTGCCAGCCGGCGCGGGGGGGCAGGCGGGGAGCTGTTTTTT.

This clone was counted only a few times. Other DNA sequences in the same sample also yield this CDR3. The chain joins TRBV20-1 to TRBJ1-4; TRBD1 matches 7 bases. The germline V gene encodes CDR1 DFQATT and CDR2 SNEGSKA (reference sequence). The CDR3 sequence is 11 residues long. Here the CDR3 DNA reads TGCAGCGTCCAGGGGGAGGAAAAACTGTTTTTT. Residues: CSVQGEEKLFF.

This clone was picked up one time. The chain is built from TRBV10-2 and TRBJ2-7, with D maybe TRBD2 (6 bases). The CDR3 sequence is 14 residues long. CDR1 and CDR2 from the germline V gene are WSHSY and SAAADI. V dropped 4 bases and J dropped 0 bases, with 10 bases sitting between them. The CDR3 here is CASSAAGSSYEQYV. The CDR3 region has the DNA TGCGCCAGCAGTGCTGCGGGGAGCTCCTACGAGCAGTACGTC.

The chain employs TRBV19 and TRBJ1-6, with D perhaps matching TRBD1 (5 bases). V was trimmed by 3 bases and J by 7 bases, leaving 7 bases between them. The length of the CDR3 is 13 residues. CDR1 and CDR2 from the germline V gene are LNHDA and SQIVND (reference sequence). The CDR3 DNA follows: TGTGCCAGTAGTATTAGGGGCAATTCACCCCTCCACTTT. This encodes CASSIRGNSPLHF.

The J gene is TRBJ2-3, the V gene TRBV9, with 11 bases fitting TRBD2. Trimming took 4 bases from V and 2 from J; bases not matched to a gene: 6. Looked up from germline, CDR1 is SGDLS and CDR2 is YYNGEE. This CDR3 comprises 16 residues. The CDR3 sequence: CASSKLAGESTDTQYF. The CDR3 nucleotides are TGTGCCAGCAGCAAACTAGCGGGGGAATCCACAGATACGCAGTATTTT.

V is TRBV29-1 and J is TRBJ1-2; D gene unclear. Germline CDR1 SQVTM, CDR2 ANQGSEA. V shed 6 bases and J shed 0 bases, with 23 bases lying between them. This CDR3 is 17 amino acids long. Written as DNA, the CDR3 is TGCAGCGTACCCGGGGTTGGGGTATTAGCAGCTAACTATGGCTACACCTTC. As protein: CSVPGVGVLAANYGYTF.

The chain couples TRBV6-6 to TRBJ1-2; no clear D. Trimming removed 6 bases at V and 3 bases at J, with 14 bases between. CDR1 and CDR2 (germline): MNHNY, SVGAGI (reference sequence). The CDR3 spans 14 residues. CDR3 sequence reads: CASSQLGDYYGYTF. CDR3 nucleotide sequence: TGTGCCAGCAGCCAGCTCGGCGACTACTATGGCTACACCTTC.

This clone has just one count. V gene TRBV19 combines with J gene TRBJ2-2; the D gene is possibly TRBD2 (6 bases). The V end was cut by 4 bases, the J end by 7 bases, with 13 bases between. Germline CDR1 is LNHDA and CDR2 is SQIVND (reference sequence). CDR3 length: 14 residues. CDR3: CASSTTRVYGELFF. The CDR3 DNA reads as TGTGCCAGTAGTACGACTAGGGTTTACGGGGAGCTGTTTTTT. The entire variable domain, with the rest obtained from reference TRBV19 and TRBJ2-2, is as follows: DGGITQSPKYLFRKEGQNVTLSCEQNLNHDAMYWYRQDPGQGLRLIYYSQIVNDFQKGDIAEGYSVSREKKESFPLTVTSAQKNPTAFYLCASSTTRVYGELFFGEGSRLTVL.

This chain connects TRBV18 to TRBJ1-4; 7 bases agree with TRBD1. The germline V gene has CDR1 KGHSH and CDR2 LQKENI. Trimming at V came to 0 bases and at J to 8 bases, leaving 3 bases not matched to a gene. The CDR3 covers 14 residues. CDR3 DNA: TGTGCCAGCTCACCACCGGGACAGTCAGAAAAACTGTTTTTT. Its translation is CASSPPGQSEKLFF.

The rearrangement joins TRBV30 to TRBJ2-7; D is undetermined. V lost 0 bases, J lost 4 bases, and 4 bases lay in between. This CDR3 contains 11 residues. CDR1 and CDR2 (germline): GTSNPN, SVGIG (reference sequence). The chain's CDR3 is CAWSVRYEQYF. The CDR3 region has the DNA TGTGCCTGGAGTGTACGGTACGAGCAGTACTTC.

With regard to this clone: The identical CDR3 is also encoded by other nucleotide sequences in the sample. The chain combines TRBV30 with TRBJ1-5; no clear D gene. V lost 0 bases, J lost 1 base, and 10 bases lay in between. This CDR3 spans 15 amino acids. Germline CDR1 reads GTSNPN; CDR2 reads SVGIG (reference sequence). The CDR3 region is CAWSVPGLSNQPQHF. The CDR3 DNA follows: TGTGCCTGGAGTGTACCCGGGTTGAGCAATCAGCCCCAGCATTTT.

The chain is built from TRBV7-2 and TRBJ2-2; the D gene is possibly TRBD2 (5 bases). V was cut by 8 bases and J by 7 bases, with 17 bases left in between. The CDR3 contains 14 residues. The germline CDR1 and CDR2 sequences are SGHTA and FQGNSA. The CDR3, as DNA: TGTGCCAGCGACCACCGAGGGATGGGCGGGGAGCTGTTTTTT. Translated: CASDHRGMGGELFF.

This chain links TRBV27 with TRBJ1-2; the D gene is possibly TRBD1 (6 bases). Trimming took off 4 bases at V and 7 bases at J, with 10 bases between the two ends. CDR3 length: 12 residues. Germline CDR1 is MNHEY and CDR2 is SMNVEV (reference sequence). CDR3 sequence: CASSSQGGGYTF. CDR3 nucleotides: TGTGCCAGCAGTTCGCAAGGGGGTGGCTACACCTTC.

V usage is TRBV6-5 and J usage is TRBJ1-1; D is possibly TRBD1 (5 bases). Germline lookup yields CDR1 MNHEY and CDR2 SVGAGI. V gave up 5 bases and J gave up 0 bases, with 13 bases separating them. The CDR3 covers 15 residues. In DNA form, the CDR3 reads TGTGCCAGCAGTCGACAGCCGACCCTGAACACTGAAGCTTTCTTT. Its translation: CASSRQPTLNTEAFF.

This clone was detected only a few times. This chain uses TRBV11-2 with TRBJ2-2; D is undetermined. The CDR3 extends over 14 amino acids. Germline V gene lookup returns CDR1 SGHAT and CDR2 FQNNGV. Trimming took 0 bases from V and 8 from J, leaving 10 bases between them. The chain's CDR3 is CASSLDRLGGELFF. The DNA for the CDR3 is TGTGCCAGCAGCTTAGATCGACTCGGGGGGGAGCTGTTTTTT.

This clone was recorded only once. The chain joins TRBV27 to TRBJ1-4; 8 nucleotides line up with TRBD1. Per germline, CDR1 MNHEY and CDR2 SMNVEV (reference sequence). J was trimmed by 5 bases and V by 6 bases; bases with no gene match: 14. The CDR3 runs 17 residues. CDR3 amino acids: CASSLRGQGATNEKLFF. The CDR3 DNA follows: TGTGCCAGCAGCCTAAGAGGGCAGGGGGCTACCAATGAAAAACTGTTTTTT.

In DNA, the CDR3 is TGTGCCACCAGTGATGATACGGGACAGGATTATGGCTACACCTTC. Encoded protein: CATSDDTGQDYGYTF. J is TRBJ1-2 and V is TRBV24-1, with 8 positions matching TRBD1. V lost 3 bases, J lost 5 bases, and 7 bases stayed unmatched. The CDR3 extends over 15 amino acids. Germline V gene lookup returns CDR1 KGHDR and CDR2 SFDVKD.

This clone was observed a few times. The rearrangement uses TRBV6-6 and TRBJ1-5, with no clear D. V lost 0 bases and J lost 15, with 12 bases in between. The CDR3 runs to 12 residues. Germline CDR1 reads MNHNY; CDR2 reads SVGAGI (reference sequence). The CDR3 is CASSYSIQVPHF. Here the CDR3 DNA reads TGTGCCAGCAGTTACTCAATCCAGGTTCCGCATTTT.

This clone has a single count. This sequence joins TRBV10-3 and TRBJ2-3, with TRBD2 as a possible D gene (5 bases). The CDR3 totals 15 residues. Germline lookup yields CDR1 ENHRY and CDR2 SYGVKD. V lost 11 bases to trimming and J lost 3 bases, with 21 bases between them. The CDR3 protein is CAHASGLGRTDTQYF. CDR3 DNA: TGTGCCCATGCAAGCGGACTCGGTAGAACAGATACGCAGTATTTT.

The genes are TRBV5-1 and TRBJ2-3; 9 positions match TRBD2. Trimming took 7 bases from V and 5 from J; bases not matched to a gene: 11. The germline V gene encodes CDR1 SGHRS and CDR2 YFSETQ. The CDR3 runs 15 residues. CDR3 coding DNA: TGCGCCAGCCGGGAGCGGGGGGTGGGGCGAGATACGCAGTATTTT. Its translation: CASRERGVGRDTQYF.